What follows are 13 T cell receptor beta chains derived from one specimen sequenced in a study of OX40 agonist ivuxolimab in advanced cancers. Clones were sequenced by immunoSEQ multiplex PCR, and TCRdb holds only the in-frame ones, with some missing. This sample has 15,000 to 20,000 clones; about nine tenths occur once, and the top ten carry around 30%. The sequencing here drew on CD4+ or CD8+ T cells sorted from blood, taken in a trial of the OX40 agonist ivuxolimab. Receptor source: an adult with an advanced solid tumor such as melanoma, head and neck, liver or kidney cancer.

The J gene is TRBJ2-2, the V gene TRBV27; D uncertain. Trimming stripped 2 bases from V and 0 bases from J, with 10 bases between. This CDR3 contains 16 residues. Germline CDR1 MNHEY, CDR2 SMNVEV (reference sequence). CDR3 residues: CASSLIGVPNTGELFF. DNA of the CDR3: TGTGCCAGCAGTTTAATAGGCGTCCCGAACACCGGGGAGCTGTTTTTT.

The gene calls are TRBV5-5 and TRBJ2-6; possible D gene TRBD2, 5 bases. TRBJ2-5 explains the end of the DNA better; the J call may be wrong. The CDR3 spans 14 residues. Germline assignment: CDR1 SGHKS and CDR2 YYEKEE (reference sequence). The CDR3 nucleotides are TGTGCCAGCAGCTTTGGTGAGGGCCCGGAGACCCAGTACTTC. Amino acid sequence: CASSFGEGPETQYF.

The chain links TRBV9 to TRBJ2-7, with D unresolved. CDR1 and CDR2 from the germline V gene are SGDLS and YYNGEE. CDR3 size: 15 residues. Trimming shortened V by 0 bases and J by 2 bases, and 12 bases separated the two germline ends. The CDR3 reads CASSVDLGETYEQYF. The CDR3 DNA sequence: TGTGCCAGCAGCGTAGACTTAGGAGAAACCTACGAGCAGTACTTC.

The CDR3 here is CASSLAGGNTEAFF. In DNA, the CDR3 is TGTGCCAGCAGCTTGGCTGGGGGGAACACTGAAGCTTTCTTT. The chain uses TRBV5-6 and TRBJ1-1; weak D call: TRBD1 (5 bases). CDR3 length: 14 residues. Germline V gene sequence: CDR1 SGHDT, CDR2 YYEEEE. The V end was cut by 0 bases, the J end by 1 base, with 7 bases between.

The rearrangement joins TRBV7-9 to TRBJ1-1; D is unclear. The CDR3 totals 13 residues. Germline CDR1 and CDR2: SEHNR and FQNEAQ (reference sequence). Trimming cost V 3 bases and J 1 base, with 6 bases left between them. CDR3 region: CASSFQANTEAFF. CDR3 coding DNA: TGTGCCAGCAGCTTTCAGGCGAACACTGAAGCTTTCTTT.

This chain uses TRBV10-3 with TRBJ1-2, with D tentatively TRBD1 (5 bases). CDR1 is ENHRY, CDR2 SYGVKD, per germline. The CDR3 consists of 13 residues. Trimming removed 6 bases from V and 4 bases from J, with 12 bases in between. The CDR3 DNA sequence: TGTGCCATCAGACAGGACGGATTCTATGGCTACACCTTC. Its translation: CAIRQDGFYGYTF.

The CDR3 region has the DNA TGTGCCAGTAATCAGAACACCGGGGAGCTGTTTTTT. Protein sequence: CASNQNTGELFF. This chain joins TRBV19 and TRBJ2-2; no definite D call. Germline lookup yields CDR1 LNHDA and CDR2 SQIVND (reference sequence). The V gene lost 7 bases and the J gene lost 1 base, with 4 bases spanning the gap. The CDR3 sequence is 12 residues long.

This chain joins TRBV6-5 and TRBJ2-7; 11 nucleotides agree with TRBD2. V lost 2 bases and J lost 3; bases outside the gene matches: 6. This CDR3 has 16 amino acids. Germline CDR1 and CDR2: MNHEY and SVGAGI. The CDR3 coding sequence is TGTGCCAGCAGTTACGAACCGGGACTAGCGGTCTACGAGCAGTACTTC. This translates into CASSYEPGLAVYEQYF.

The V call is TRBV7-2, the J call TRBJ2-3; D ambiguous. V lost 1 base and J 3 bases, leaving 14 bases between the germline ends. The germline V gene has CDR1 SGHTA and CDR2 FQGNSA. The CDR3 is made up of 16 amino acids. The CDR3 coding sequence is TGTGCCAGCAGCTTAGAAAAAGGAGTTTGGACAGATACGCAGTATTTT. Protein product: CASSLEKGVWTDTQYF.

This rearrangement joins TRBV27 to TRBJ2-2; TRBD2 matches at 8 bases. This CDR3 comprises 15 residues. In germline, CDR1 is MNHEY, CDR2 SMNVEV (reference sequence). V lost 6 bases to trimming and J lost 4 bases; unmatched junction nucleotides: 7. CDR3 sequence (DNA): TGTGCCAGCAGGCCCGGGCTAGCGGGCACCGGGGAGCTGTTTTTT. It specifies CASRPGLAGTGELFF.

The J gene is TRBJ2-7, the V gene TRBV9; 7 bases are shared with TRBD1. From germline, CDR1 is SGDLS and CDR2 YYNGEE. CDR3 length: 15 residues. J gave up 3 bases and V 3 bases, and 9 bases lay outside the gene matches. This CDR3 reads CASSAGDSRIYEQYF. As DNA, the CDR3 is TGTGCCAGCAGCGCCGGGGACAGTCGAATCTACGAGCAGTACTTC.

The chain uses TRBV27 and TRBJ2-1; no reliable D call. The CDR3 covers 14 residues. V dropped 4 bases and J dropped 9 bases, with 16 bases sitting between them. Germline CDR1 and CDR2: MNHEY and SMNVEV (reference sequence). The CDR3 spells CASSSRDSYFEQFF. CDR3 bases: TGTGCCAGCAGTTCAAGGGATTCTTACTTTGAGCAGTTCTTC.

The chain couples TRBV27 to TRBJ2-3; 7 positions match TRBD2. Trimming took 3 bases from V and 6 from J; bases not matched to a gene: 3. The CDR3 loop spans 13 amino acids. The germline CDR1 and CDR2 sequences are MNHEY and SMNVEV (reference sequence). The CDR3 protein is CASSLGGVDTQYF. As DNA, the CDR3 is TGTGCCAGCAGTTTGGGGGGGGTGGATACGCAGTATTTT.